This entry is about one T cell receptor beta chain. This CDR3 is built from 16 residues. Germline assignment: CDR1 SEHNR and CDR2 FQNEAQ (reference sequence). Between the trimmed V and J ends, which lost 1 base and 3 bases, there was a span of 15 bases. This record comes from a study of blood T cell repertoires in COVID-19. Background on the study: Sources were T cells, B-cell-depleted T cells, or PBMCs; the material itself was cDNA or gDNA.

Seattle-derived patients entered the study during active infection and were followed longitudinally. Authors' processing steps: Cell counts per sample came from amplifying reference gene primers. Clones were read by immunoSEQ multiplex PCR, and TCRdb kept only the in-frame ones, dropping some. That table furnishes V, J and clone size, whereas the DNA furnished D and trimming. This sample has more than 200,000 clones, with 88% found just once. This TCR was sampled from a woman aged 25 to 39 with COVID-19, enrolled during active disease. V gene TRBV7-9 combines with J gene TRBJ1-1; D is perhaps TRBD1 (6 bases). Sequencing input: peripheral blood. DNA for the CDR3: TGTGCCAGCAGCTTAGTCAGGGGCGCTAGGTACACTGAAGCTTTCTTT. Residues: CASSLVRGARYTEAFF.